This T cell receptor (beta chain) was found in a study of a mutant IDH1 vaccine in newly diagnosed glioma. Study details: Treatment recipients were about 62% male and around 40% female, and their mean age was approximately 43 years.

Broader study findings: Researchers report vaccine-induced immune responses in roughly 94% of patients. There seemed to be no relation between pseudoprogression and changes in top peripheral T cell clonotypes.

This CDR3 is built from 11 residues. V was clipped by 1 base and J by 4 bases, with 1 base between them. CDR1 MNHNS and CDR2 SASEGT come from the germline V gene. About this clone: No antigen is known for it.

Stated time point: baseline, week 1 (first vaccination visit). As to treatment: pre-vaccination baseline after standard-of-care therapy. Donor diagnoses consisted of new WHO grade 3 or 4 IDH1-mutant, ATRX-lost astrocytomas. TCRdb's table, derived via immunoSEQ multiplex PCR, lists solely in-frame clones and lacks some. The sample lists approximately 52,000 clones; more than 60% were seen once. This TCR derives from a woman aged 40-49 years with glioma. The source was PBMCs, collected from a glioma patient treated with radiotherapy, temozolomide or both. V usage is TRBV6-1 and J usage is TRBJ2-5, with D hard to call. The CDR3 sequence: CASSEGETQYF. The CDR3 bases are TGTGCCAGCAGTGAAGGAGAGACCCAGTACTTC.